This is a list of T cell receptor beta chains from one sample in a study of blood T cell repertoires in COVID-19. Produced via immunoSEQ multiplex PCR; TCRdb's table is partial and in-frame only. Of approximately 290,000 clones listed, around 89% were seen once; the top ten hold approximately 0.84%. Material: peripheral blood. The source of these receptors is a young man with acute or convalescent COVID-19. The CDR3 runs from the conserved cysteine through the conserved F or W. The D gene is left open where the match is weak. Clone size is not always given. Where it is, it says once, few, many or a class for expanded clones.

v_gene	j_gene	abundance	d_gene	CDR3nt	CDR3aa
TRBV5-5	TRBJ1-1	NA	NA	TGTGCCAGCAGCTTGGAACAGGCCAACACTGAAGCTTTCTTT	CASSLEQANTEAFF
TRBV7-3	TRBJ1-1	NA	NA	TGTGCCAGCAGCTTGTCCGGGATGAACACTGAAGCTTTCTTT	CASSLSGMNTEAFF
TRBV6-1	TRBJ2-7	NA	NA	TGTGCCAGCAGTGAAAACGGGGCCTACGAGCAGTACTTC	CASSENGAYEQYF
TRBV25-1	TRBJ2-1	NA	TRBD2	TGTGCCAGCAGTGATTGGCTAGCGGGACAGAATGAGCAGTTCTTC	CASSDWLAGQNEQFF
TRBV27	TRBJ2-1	NA	NA	TGTGCCAGCAGTTTGGTCAGGGGCTACAATGAGCAGTTCTTC	CASSLVRGYNEQFF
TRBV12-3/TRBV12-4	TRBJ2-7	NA	NA	TGTGCCAGCAGGAACAGCGGAGTATACGAGCAGTACTTC	CASRNSGVYEQYF
TRBV25-1	TRBJ1-6	NA	NA	TGTGCCAGCAGACAGATACAGAATTCACCCCTCCACTTT	CASRQIQNSPLHF
TRBV7-9	TRBJ1-2	NA	TRBD1	TGTGCCAGCAGCTCTCGGACAGGGGGCGCGACTGGCTACACCTTC	CASSSRTGGATGYTF
TRBV5-1	TRBJ2-7	NA	TRBD1	TGCGCCAGCAGCTGGGGGACAGGATCCTACGAGCAGTACTTC	CASSWGTGSYEQYF
TRBV20-1	TRBJ2-7	NA	TRBD2	TGCAGTGCTAGTCAAATTGGGGGAGCGGGGGAGCAGTACTTC	CSASQIGGAGEQYF
TRBV7-6	TRBJ2-1	NA	NA	TGTGCCAGCAGCTTACAAACCTACAATGAGCAGTTCTTC	CASSLQTYNEQFF
TRBV11-2	TRBJ2-7	NA	NA	TGTGCCAGCAGCTCGCTTCGGGACACCTCTTCTCCCTACGAGCAGTACTTC	CASSSLRDTSSPYEQYF
TRBV5-1	TRBJ2-5	NA	TRBD1	TGCGCCAGCAGCCTCGATGGGACAGTACAAGAGACCCAGTACTTC	CASSLDGTVQETQYF
TRBV25-1	TRBJ1-1	NA	TRBD1	TGTGCCAGCAGTGATACGACAGGGGTACTTGTCACTGAAGCTTTCTTT	CASSDTTGVLVTEAFF
TRBV28	TRBJ1-2	many	NA	TGTGCCAGCAGCATCCAGGGGCCAGGGGGCTACACCTTC	CASSIQGPGGYTF
TRBV7-8	TRBJ1-1	NA	TRBD1	TGTGCCAGCAGGGGGGGACAGCAGAACACTGAAGCTTTCTTT	CASRGGQQNTEAFF
TRBV5-1	TRBJ2-6	NA	TRBD2	TGCGCCAGCAGCTTGTGGGCGGGAGCATCTGGGGCCAACGTCCTGACTTTC	CASSLWAGASGANVLTF
TRBV30	TRBJ2-1	NA	TRBD2	TGTGCCTGGAGCGGGAGGTCCTACAATGAGCAGTTCTTC	CAWSGRSYNEQFF
TRBV6-1	TRBJ2-7	NA	NA	TGTGCCAGCAGTGAAGGGCCCCGCTCCTACGAGCAGTACTTC	CASSEGPRSYEQYF
TRBV5-4	TRBJ2-5	few	NA	TGTGCCAGCAGCCTTAAAGCAGGCCAAGAGACCCAGTACTTC	CASSLKAGQETQYF
TRBV5-1	TRBJ2-3	NA	NA	TGCGCCAGCACATTTACAGGGAACACAGATACGCAGTATTTT	CASTFTGNTDTQYF
TRBV27	TRBJ2-3	NA	TRBD2	TGTGCCAGCAGCCAGCGGGAAGGAGATACGCAGTATTTT	CASSQREGDTQYF
TRBV7-9	TRBJ1-6	NA	NA	TGTGCCAGCAGCTTAGCGCAGGGGAATAATTCACCCCTCCACTTT	CASSLAQGNNSPLHF
TRBV15	TRBJ1-2	NA	TRBD1	TGTGCCACCAGCAGACCCGGACAGGGAATCTATGGCTACACCTTC	CATSRPGQGIYGYTF
TRBV7-8	TRBJ1-1	NA	TRBD1	TGTGCCAGCAGTGGACAGGGGAGGAACGTAAACACTGAAGCTTTCTTT	CASSGQGRNVNTEAFF
TRBV19	TRBJ2-7	NA	NA	TGTGCCAGTAGTATGGGCGGGTCCCTCTACGAGCAGTACTTC	CASSMGGSLYEQYF
TRBV7-2	TRBJ1-5	once	NA	TGTGCCAGCAGCCCGAGGATGGACAATCAGCCCCAGCATTTT	CASSPRMDNQPQHF
TRBV11-2	TRBJ1-6	NA	NA	TGTGCCAGCAGCTCCCTTGAGGGGAGGGGTTCACCCCTCCACTTT	CASSSLEGRGSPLHF
TRBV28	TRBJ1-2	NA	NA	TGTGCCAGCAGTTTCGGCTATGGCTACACCTTC	CASSFGYGYTF
TRBV29-1	TRBJ1-2	NA	NA	TGCAGCGTTGAAGATCCGACGGAGATTGGCTATGGCTACACCTTC	CSVEDPTEIGYGYTF
TRBV5-8	TRBJ1-5	NA	NA	TGTGCCAGCAGCTTCCGGGTGGCGCGCAATCAGCCCCAGCATTTT	CASSFRVARNQPQHF
TRBV27	TRBJ2-6	NA	NA	TGTGCCAGCAGCCCCGTCTCTTCTGGGGCCAACGTCCTGACTTTC	CASSPVSSGANVLTF
TRBV5-1	TRBJ2-3	once	NA	TGCGCCAGCAGCTTCTTTGGGCCAGGGCGCACAGATACGCAGTATTTT	CASSFFGPGRTDTQYF